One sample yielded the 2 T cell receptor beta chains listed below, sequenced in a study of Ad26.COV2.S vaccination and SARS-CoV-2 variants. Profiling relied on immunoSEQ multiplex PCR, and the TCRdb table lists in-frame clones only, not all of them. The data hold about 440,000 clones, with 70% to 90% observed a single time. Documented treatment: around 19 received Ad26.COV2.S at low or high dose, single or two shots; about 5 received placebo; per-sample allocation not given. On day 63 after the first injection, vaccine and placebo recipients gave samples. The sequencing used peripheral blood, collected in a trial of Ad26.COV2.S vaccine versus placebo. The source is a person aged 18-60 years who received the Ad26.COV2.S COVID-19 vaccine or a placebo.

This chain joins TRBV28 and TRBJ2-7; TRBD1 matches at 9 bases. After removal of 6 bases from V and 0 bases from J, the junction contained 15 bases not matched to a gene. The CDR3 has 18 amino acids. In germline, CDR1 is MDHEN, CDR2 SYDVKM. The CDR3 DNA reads TGTGCCAGCAGACTCGGGACAGGGAATTGGAAGGGCTCCTACGAGCAGTACTTC. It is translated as CASRLGTGNWKGSYEQYF.

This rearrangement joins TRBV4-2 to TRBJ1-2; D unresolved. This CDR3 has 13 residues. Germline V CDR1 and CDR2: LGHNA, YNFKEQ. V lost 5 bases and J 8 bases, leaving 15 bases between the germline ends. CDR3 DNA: TGTGCCAGCAGCGTCAAAAGGTTGTGGGGCTACACCTTC. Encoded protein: CASSVKRLWGYTF.